This TCR beta chain was retrieved from a study of CD8+ T cells in alopecia areata. It was cDNA, reverse transcribed from extracted RNA, that served as the sequencing template. TCRdb keeps only in-frame clones here, not all; method: immunoSEQ multiplex PCR. The sample includes approximately 150,000 clones, roughly 50% seen only once; the top ten take 6% to 7%. Trimming took off 6 bases at V and 6 bases at J, with 18 bases between the two ends. The CDR3 sequence is 15 residues long. In germline, CDR1 is SGHVS, CDR2 FQNEAQ. The rearrangement links TRBV7-8 to TRBJ1-5; D call uncertain. Sequencing was done on a sample of CD4+ T cells sorted from blood. The TCR comes from a human donor with alopecia areata. The DNA for the CDR3 is TGTGCCAGCAGTCATGACATCTATCAAGGTCAGCCCCAGCATTTT. Translation gives CASSHDIYQGQPQHF.